Listed below are T cell receptor beta chains from one sample, sequenced in a study of human T cells and chemical hapten exposure. Each CDR3 protein is one row after TCRdb ran MiXCR on the RACE reads. There are approximately 320,000 distinct CDR3 sequences in the sample; approximately 5.8% occur only once, and less than 9% lies in the top ten. Sequencing used whole blood, obtained in connection with sensitization to the hapten diphenylcyclopropenone (DPC). The receptors originated from a woman between 18 and 29 years old with alopecia areata. Some clones in this sample may be carry-over from other donors' samples. Each CDR3 is given with its conserved first and last residue. A D gene is named only where the DNA matches it firmly. The listing skips clone size in some rows; elsewhere it reads once, few, many or a size class.

j_call	d_call	clone_size	cdr3_length	v_call	cdr3_nt	cdr3_aa
TRBJ1-2	-	many	13	TRBV5-6	TGTGCCAGCAGCGTACAGGGAGACTATGGCTACACCTTC	CASSVQGDYGYTF
TRBJ1-6	TRBD1	many	15	TRBV4-1	TGCGCCAGCAGCCAAGTAGGGGGCAGGGTTTCACCCCTCCACTTT	CASSQVGGRVSPLHF
TRBJ1-4	-	-	14	TRBV6-5	TGTGCCAGCAGCCCAAGGGGGGAGGCTGAAAAACTGTTTTTT	CASSPRGEAEKLFF
TRBJ1-5	-	-	13	TRBV6-1	TGTGCCAGCAGTGAATATAGCAATCAGCCCCAGCATTTT	CASSEYSNQPQHF
TRBJ2-3	-	many	18	TRBV9	TGTGCCAGCAGCGTAGCTACGACGGTACGGGGAAGCACAGATACGCAGTATTTT	CASSVATTVRGSTDTQYF
TRBJ1-4	-	-	13	TRBV5-1	TGCGCCAGCAGCTTAGGGGCGTCTGAAAAACTGTTTTTT	CASSLGASEKLFF
TRBJ2-1	-	many	13	TRBV3-1	TGTGCCAGCAGCCAGGAGGGGGCGTGGGAGCAGTTCTTC	CASSQEGAWEQFF
TRBJ2-3	-	many	14	TRBV7-9	TGTGCCAGCAGCCGAGCACGTCCGGGGGTCTCGCAGTATTTT	CASSRARPGVSQYF
TRBJ2-7	-	many	13	TRBV6-5	TGTGCCAGCGGTAGGAATCGGGTTTACGAGCAGTACTTC	CASGRNRVYEQYF
TRBJ2-5	-	few	14	TRBV5-1	TGCGCCAGCAGCCTGACGGCGGATCAAGAGACCCAGTACTTC	CASSLTADQETQYF
TRBJ1-6	TRBD1	many	15	TRBV7-9	TGTGCCAGCAGCCGGGGACAGTTGTATAATTCACCCCTCCACTTT	CASSRGQLYNSPLHF
TRBJ2-7	TRBD1	many	14	TRBV3-1	TGTGCCAGCAGCCTGGGACAGGGATACTACGAGCAGTACTTC	CASSLGQGYYEQYF
TRBJ2-7	-	few	15	TRBV24-1	TGTGCCACCAGTGATTCTAACAGGGCTTTGGGGGAGCAGTACTTC	CATSDSNRALGEQYF
TRBJ2-1	TRBD1	few	14	TRBV11-3	TGTGCCAGCAGTAAACAGGGGGGACTCAATGAGCAGTTCTTC	CASSKQGGLNEQFF
TRBJ2-7	TRBD2	-	17	TRBV7-2	TGTGCCAGCAGCCCCTATCTAAGCGGGGGGGCTGATTACGAGCAGTACTTC	CASSPYLSGGADYEQYF
TRBJ2-3	TRBD2	-	16	TRBV9	TGTGCCAGCAGCCAAAGGGGACTAGCGAGCACAGATACGCAGTATTTT	CASSQRGLASTDTQYF
TRBJ1-5	-	many	14	TRBV5-1	TGCGCCAGCAGCCCCTACAGTAGCAATCAGCCCCAGCATTTT	CASSPYSSNQPQHF
TRBJ1-5	-	few	14	TRBV12-3/TRBV12-4	TGTGCCAGCAGTTTAGGAGGACCCAATCAGCCCCAGCATTTT	CASSLGGPNQPQHF
TRBJ1-5	TRBD1	few	13	TRBV7-2	TGTGCCAGCAGCGTAGGGACAGCTCAGCCCCAGCATTTT	CASSVGTAQPQHF
TRBJ1-2	-	-	14	TRBV2	TGTGCCAGCACCCTCCGGGCAGGGAGTTATGGCTACACCTTC	CASTLRAGSYGYTF
TRBJ1-1	-	-	16	TRBV6-4	TGTGCCAGCAGAGCCCGGGCAGGGGTACTGAACACTGAAGCTTTCTTT	CASRARAGVLNTEAFF
TRBJ1-6	-	-	14	TRBV10-3	TGTGCCATCAGTGCCGGGGACCTCGATTCACCCCTCCACTTT	CAISAGDLDSPLHF
TRBJ2-7	-	few	15	TRBV11-1	TGTGCCAGCAGCTTAAGCGGCGGGGACGGGGACGAGCAGTACTTC	CASSLSGGDGDEQYF
TRBJ2-7	TRBD1	-	16	TRBV20-1	TGCAGTGCCCCTAGGGGAGCGGGACAGGGACCTTACGAGCAGTACTTC	CSAPRGAGQGPYEQYF
TRBJ2-5	TRBD2	many	15	TRBV11-2	TGTGCCAGCAGCTTAATTCGGGGGGGTCGGGAGACCCAGTACTTC	CASSLIRGGRETQYF
TRBJ2-5	-	many	14	TRBV5-6	TGTGCCAGCAGCCCGGACATTTCCGGGGAGACCCAGTACTTC	CASSPDISGETQYF
TRBJ2-6	-	-	14	TRBV14	TGTGCCAGCAGCCAACCATCTGGGGCCAACGTCCTGACTTTC	CASSQPSGANVLTF
TRBJ2-1	TRBD1	-	13	TRBV19	TGTGCCAGTAGCCCGGGACAGGGTACCGAGCAGTTCTTC	CASSPGQGTEQFF
TRBJ1-1	-	-	16	TRBV7-8	TGTGCCAGCAGCTTAGAGGAACAAGGGCCGGGCACTGAAGCTTTCTTT	CASSLEEQGPGTEAFF
TRBJ2-3	-	-	13	TRBV5-1	TGCGCCAGCAGCAATGACGCAACAGATACGCAGTATTTT	CASSNDATDTQYF
TRBJ1-1	TRBD1	many	12	TRBV10-3	TGTGCCATCCTCGGGACAGGGACTGAAGCTTTCTTT	CAILGTGTEAFF
TRBJ1-4	-	many	12	TRBV29-1	TGCAGCGTTGAAGATCGGGATGAAAAACTGTTTTTT	CSVEDRDEKLFF
TRBJ1-4	-	few	16	TRBV5-5	TGTGCCAGCAGCTTGAGTGGGCGGTACACGAATGAAAAACTGTTTTTT	CASSLSGRYTNEKLFF
TRBJ1-1	-	many	15	TRBV12-3/TRBV12-4	TGTGCCAGCAGTTTCGGTTGGAGGGGGGACACTGAAGCTTTCTTT	CASSFGWRGDTEAFF
TRBJ2-1	-	-	13	TRBV28	TGTGCCAGCCAGGGGCGACCCTACAATGAGCAGTTCTTC	CASQGRPYNEQFF
TRBJ2-3	-	-	14	TRBV12-3/TRBV12-4	TGTGCCAGCAAGGTGAGGGGAAGCACAGATACGCAGTATTTT	CASKVRGSTDTQYF
TRBJ1-5	TRBD1	many	17	TRBV4-1	TGCGCCAGCAGCCAAGTCGGCAGGGGGCCTCGCAATCAGCCCCAGCATTTT	CASSQVGRGPRNQPQHF
TRBJ2-2	-	few	15	TRBV24-1	TGTGCCACCAGTGATTCTAGGAGGGACACCGGGGAGCTGTTTTTT	CATSDSRRDTGELFF
TRBJ2-7	-	-	13	TRBV6-5	TGTGCCAGCAGTTACGGGGACACCTACGAGCAGTACTTC	CASSYGDTYEQYF
TRBJ2-3	TRBD1	-	15	TRBV15	TGTGCCACCAGAGAGACAGGGGATAGCACAGATACGCAGTATTTT	CATRETGDSTDTQYF
TRBJ2-5	-	few	14	TRBV7-8	TGTGCCAGCAGGCCGAGTGAGGGAAGGGAGACCCAGTACTTC	CASRPSEGRETQYF
TRBJ1-5	-	many	14	TRBV6-2/TRBV6-3	TGTGCCAGCACTGCTGTGGAAGGCAATCAGCCCCAGCATTTT	CASTAVEGNQPQHF
TRBJ2-3	TRBD2	many	15	TRBV27	TGTGCCAGCAGAGGGGGCCTAGCGGGAGGAGATACGCAGTATTTT	CASRGGLAGGDTQYF
TRBJ2-3	-	-	16	TRBV4-1	TGCGCCAGCAGCCAAGATAGAGGGCCGGGGACAGATACGCAGTATTTT	CASSQDRGPGTDTQYF